The TCR beta chain described here comes from a study of early T cells in non-severe SARS-CoV-2 infection. On the study more broadly: Bulk RNA taken from unsorted whole blood was sequenced, leaving chains unpaired.

Trimming cost V 3 bases and J 4 bases, with 10 bases left between them. The CDR3 covers 14 residues. The germline V gene encodes CDR1 SGHTA and CDR2 FQGNSA. TCRdb reanalysed the 5' RACE reads using MiXCR and keeps one entry per CDR3 protein. The sample shows tens of thousands of distinct CDR3 sequences, roughly 12% of them seen only once. This clonotype was seen a few times. This receptor was identified in an adult who was a healthcare worker with PCR-confirmed SARS-CoV-2 infection or an uninfected control (not recorded which). Sequencing was performed on whole blood. The rearrangement joins TRBV7-2 to TRBJ1-3; D is unclear. The DNA of the CDR3 is TGTGCCAGCAGCTTTTCGGGAAGCGGAAACACCATATATTTT. It encodes CASSFSGSGNTIYF.